What follows describes a single T cell receptor (beta chain). As originally analysed: Reference gene primer amplification gave estimated nucleated cell counts. TCRdb's table, derived via immunoSEQ multiplex PCR, lists solely in-frame clones and lacks some. V and J calls and clone size are copied from that table; D and trimming were computed from the DNA. The table lists 90,000 to 150,000 clones, around 80% of them singletons. Unmatched junction bases numbered 5, after V lost 6 bases and J lost 2 bases. The CDR3 length is 13 residues. CDR1 is SQVTM, CDR2 ANQGSEA, per germline. The sample belongs to a study of blood T cell repertoires in COVID-19. Study information: Acute-phase and convalescent COVID-19 samples originated in the United States, Italy and Spain. Nucleic acid was either cDNA or gDNA, and it came from T cells, B-cell-depleted T cells, or PBMCs.

The chain recombines TRBV29-1 with TRBJ2-7, with 9 bases matching TRBD1. This sequence was found in a man over 45 with acute or convalescent COVID-19. Sequencing was carried out using peripheral blood. CDR3 coding DNA: TGCAGCGTAGAACAGGGGGCTCCCTACGAGCAGTACTTC. It specifies CSVEQGAPYEQYF.